Listed below are T cell receptor beta chains from one sample, sequenced in a study of identical twins. MiXCR, run by TCRdb on the 5' RACE reads, gives a single entry per CDR3 protein. The data show about 240,000 distinct CDR3 sequences, approximately 10% seen once. The sequenced material came from memory T cells sorted from blood. Receptor source: a man aged 50 or older in good health. The CDR3 runs from the conserved cysteine through the conserved F or W. Fields, in order: J gene, D gene, V gene, clone size, CDR3 length, CDR3 DNA, CDR3 protein. A D gene is named only where the DNA matches it firmly. Expanded clones get a size class; other rows say once, few or many, or leave the size out.

j_call: TRBJ2-7; d_call: -; v_call: TRBV6-2/TRBV6-3; clone_size: -; cdr3_length: 14; cdr3_nt: TGTGCCAGCAGTCTTAATCCATCGTCCTACGAGCAGTACTTC; cdr3_aa: CASSLNPSSYEQYF
j_call: TRBJ1-2; d_call: TRBD1; v_call: TRBV7-2; clone_size: many; cdr3_length: 15; cdr3_nt: TGTGCCAGCAGCTTAGTGGTGCAGGGGGCTTCAGGCTACACCTTC; cdr3_aa: CASSLVVQGASGYTF
j_call: TRBJ2-7; d_call: -; v_call: TRBV25-1; clone_size: few; cdr3_length: 14; cdr3_nt: TGTGCCAGCAGTGAACCCGACCCCAGACGGGAGCAGTACTTC; cdr3_aa: CASSEPDPRREQYF
j_call: TRBJ2-2; d_call: -; v_call: TRBV3-1; clone_size: few; cdr3_length: 15; cdr3_nt: TGTGCCAGCAGGAGGACAGCCGCGAACACCGGGGAGCTGTTTTTT; cdr3_aa: CASRRTAANTGELFF
j_call: TRBJ2-7; d_call: -; v_call: TRBV11-3; clone_size: many; cdr3_length: 13; cdr3_nt: TGTGCCAGCAGCTTAGTAGTGGGTGGAGAGCAGTACTTC; cdr3_aa: CASSLVVGGEQYF
j_call: TRBJ2-5; d_call: TRBD1; v_call: TRBV24-1; clone_size: many; cdr3_length: 18; cdr3_nt: TGTGCCACCAGTGAACGTCCGGGACAGGGGGGTAGAGGAGAGACCCAGTACTTC; cdr3_aa: CATSERPGQGGRGETQYF
j_call: TRBJ2-1; d_call: -; v_call: TRBV3-1; clone_size: -; cdr3_length: 16; cdr3_nt: TGTGCCAGCAGCCAGGATACAGGGAGCTCCTACAATGAGCAGTTCTTC; cdr3_aa: CASSQDTGSSYNEQFF
j_call: TRBJ2-2; d_call: -; v_call: TRBV7-9; clone_size: -; cdr3_length: 14; cdr3_nt: TGTGCCAGCACGAGTCAGGGTGTCACCGGGGAGCTGTTTTTT; cdr3_aa: CASTSQGVTGELFF
j_call: TRBJ1-4; d_call: -; v_call: TRBV10-3; clone_size: few; cdr3_length: 12; cdr3_nt: TGTGCCACCTCTAACGTTGGTGAAAAACTGTTTTTT; cdr3_aa: CATSNVGEKLFF
j_call: TRBJ1-2; d_call: -; v_call: TRBV5-1; clone_size: -; cdr3_length: 15; cdr3_nt: TGCGCCAGCAGCTTGGCGGGGCGCACCAACTATGGCTACACCTTC; cdr3_aa: CASSLAGRTNYGYTF
j_call: TRBJ2-3; d_call: TRBD2; v_call: TRBV7-9; clone_size: -; cdr3_length: 15; cdr3_nt: TGTGCCAGCAGCTTAGCGGCGGGAGGGCGGGATACGCAGTATTTT; cdr3_aa: CASSLAAGGRDTQYF
j_call: TRBJ1-5; d_call: -; v_call: TRBV24-1; clone_size: many; cdr3_length: 13; cdr3_nt: TGTGCCACCAGTTTTCGGGGAAATCAGCCCCAGCATTTT; cdr3_aa: CATSFRGNQPQHF
j_call: TRBJ1-2; d_call: -; v_call: TRBV4-3; clone_size: few; cdr3_length: 14; cdr3_nt: TGCGCCAGCAGCCCCACTTCAGGGTATCATGGCTACACCTTC; cdr3_aa: CASSPTSGYHGYTF
j_call: TRBJ2-3; d_call: -; v_call: TRBV20-1; clone_size: many; cdr3_length: 15; cdr3_nt: TGCAGTGCTTCTCCTCGGGTAGCGAGGACAGATACGCAGTATTTT; cdr3_aa: CSASPRVARTDTQYF
j_call: TRBJ2-6; d_call: -; v_call: TRBV7-2; clone_size: few; cdr3_length: 17; cdr3_nt: TGTGCCAGCAGCTTATGGGTCATAAACTCTGGGGCCAACGTCCTGACTTTC; cdr3_aa: CASSLWVINSGANVLTF
j_call: TRBJ2-1; d_call: -; v_call: TRBV12-3/TRBV12-4; clone_size: many; cdr3_length: 14; cdr3_nt: TGTGCCAGCAGTGACCGGGACCAAAACAATGAGCAGTTCTTC; cdr3_aa: CASSDRDQNNEQFF
j_call: TRBJ2-1; d_call: -; v_call: TRBV2; clone_size: -; cdr3_length: 10; cdr3_nt: TGTGCCAGCCGTCTACGGGAGCAGTTCTTC; cdr3_aa: CASRLREQFF
j_call: TRBJ1-2; d_call: TRBD1; v_call: TRBV7-8; clone_size: many; cdr3_length: 17; cdr3_nt: TGTGCCAGCAGCCAACAGACAGGGGGGCAAATCAACTATGGCTACACCTTC; cdr3_aa: CASSQQTGGQINYGYTF
j_call: TRBJ1-3; d_call: -; v_call: TRBV25-1; clone_size: many; cdr3_length: 16; cdr3_nt: TGTGCCAGCAGTGAACCCGACGGATTCTCTGGAAACACCATATATTTT; cdr3_aa: CASSEPDGFSGNTIYF
j_call: TRBJ1-5; d_call: -; v_call: TRBV12-3/TRBV12-4; clone_size: many; cdr3_length: 14; cdr3_nt: TGTGCCAGCAGGACCGACTTGGGCAATCAGCCCCAGCATTTT; cdr3_aa: CASRTDLGNQPQHF
j_call: TRBJ1-3; d_call: -; v_call: TRBV12-3/TRBV12-4; clone_size: few; cdr3_length: 16; cdr3_nt: TGTGCCAGCAGTTTAGCGTTCAGCACCTCTGGAAACACCATATATTTT; cdr3_aa: CASSLAFSTSGNTIYF
j_call: TRBJ2-1; d_call: TRBD2; v_call: TRBV7-9; clone_size: few; cdr3_length: 14; cdr3_nt: TGTGCCAGCTTCACTAGCGGGAAGCACAATGAGCAGTTCTTC; cdr3_aa: CASFTSGKHNEQFF
j_call: TRBJ2-7; d_call: -; v_call: TRBV11-1; clone_size: -; cdr3_length: 14; cdr3_nt: TGTGCCAGCAGCCAAGCAGGGAATCGGTACGAGCAGTACTTC; cdr3_aa: CASSQAGNRYEQYF
j_call: TRBJ1-1; d_call: TRBD1; v_call: TRBV4-2; clone_size: few; cdr3_length: 14; cdr3_nt: TGTGCCAGCAGCCAACGACAGGGGGTTACTGAAGCTTTCTTT; cdr3_aa: CASSQRQGVTEAFF
j_call: TRBJ2-5; d_call: -; v_call: TRBV12-3/TRBV12-4; clone_size: few; cdr3_length: 15; cdr3_nt: TGTGCCAGCAGTTTAGGGCGGCCCCTCGAGACGACCCAGTACTTC; cdr3_aa: CASSLGRPLETTQYF
j_call: TRBJ1-2; d_call: -; v_call: TRBV28; clone_size: many; cdr3_length: 13; cdr3_nt: TGTGCCAGCAGTTTGGGGTCTTTCGATGGCTACACCTTC; cdr3_aa: CASSLGSFDGYTF
j_call: TRBJ2-7; d_call: TRBD2; v_call: TRBV20-1; clone_size: many; cdr3_length: 14; cdr3_nt: TGCAGTGCTAGAGCAGCGGGAGGGCCCCACGAGCAGTACTTC; cdr3_aa: CSARAAGGPHEQYF
j_call: TRBJ2-2; d_call: -; v_call: TRBV5-8; clone_size: -; cdr3_length: 13; cdr3_nt: TGTGCCAGCAGCAAGGAATACACCGGGGAGCTGTTTTTT; cdr3_aa: CASSKEYTGELFF
j_call: TRBJ2-7; d_call: -; v_call: TRBV7-8; clone_size: -; cdr3_length: 15; cdr3_nt: TGTGCCAGCAGCGATAAAGTCAGCAGCTCCTACGAGCAGTACTTC; cdr3_aa: CASSDKVSSSYEQYF
j_call: TRBJ2-5; d_call: TRBD2; v_call: TRBV12-3/TRBV12-4; clone_size: many; cdr3_length: 16; cdr3_nt: TGTGCCAGCAGTTGGTTAGCGGGAGGGACAAAAGAGACCCAGTACTTC; cdr3_aa: CASSWLAGGTKETQYF
j_call: TRBJ2-1; d_call: TRBD2; v_call: TRBV29-1; clone_size: many; cdr3_length: 13; cdr3_nt: TGCAGCCCCCGGGAGGATTCCTCCAATGAGCAGTTCTTC; cdr3_aa: CSPREDSSNEQFF
j_call: TRBJ1-4; d_call: -; v_call: TRBV11-1; clone_size: -; cdr3_length: 16; cdr3_nt: TGTGCCAGCAGCTTCGGGGACAAAGCAACTAATGAAAAACTGTTTTTT; cdr3_aa: CASSFGDKATNEKLFF